This entry concerns a single T cell receptor beta chain. This sample stems from a study of blood T cell repertoires in COVID-19. The overall study: T cells, B-cell-depleted T cells, or PBMCs provided the cDNA or gDNA that served as material.

Generated by immunoSEQ multiplex PCR, the TCRdb table keeps only in-frame clones and is missing some. The sample lists about 310,000 clones, approximately 81% occurring once. The germline gives CDR1 KGHDR, CDR2 SFDVKD. The CDR3 runs 13 residues. The junction had 6 bases not matched to a gene; V was cut back by 9 bases and J by 3 bases. V usage is TRBV24-1 and J usage is TRBJ1-2, with TRBD1 matching 7 bases. The specimen was PBMCs or T cells enriched from blood (not recorded which). This receptor was obtained from a woman aged 25 to 45 who had been exposed to COVID-19. CDR3 nucleotides: TGTGCCACCCAGAGAGACAGGGACTATGGCTACACCTTC. It yields the protein CATQRDRDYGYTF.